Shown below are 28 T cell receptor beta chains from a single sample sequenced in a study of PD-1 blockade in classical Hodgkin lymphoma. Produced via immunoSEQ multiplex PCR; TCRdb's table is partial and in-frame only. This table has thousands of clones, over 70% appearing once. The time point was: newly diagnosed, previously untreated cHL patient sample. Input material: peripheral blood mononuclear cells (PBMCs). Receptors originate from a human donor with classical Hodgkin lymphoma.

Comment on this clone: Within the sample, other DNA sequences also encode this same CDR3. The gene calls are TRBV5-1 and TRBJ1-4; no clear D. CDR1 is SGHRS and CDR2 is YFSETQ in the germline V gene. The CDR3 contains 15 residues. V was clipped by 0 bases and J by 2 bases, with 8 bases between them. Here the CDR3 DNA reads TGCGCCAGCAGCTTGGTTGGGAGCACTAATGAAAAACTGTTTTTT. Protein: CASSLVGSTNEKLFF.

This clone showed up just a few times. This sequence joins TRBV11-2 and TRBJ2-3, with a possible D match to TRBD1 (5 bases). CDR1 and CDR2 (germline): SGHAT, FQNNGV. Trimming removed 1 base from V and 4 bases from J, with 9 bases in between. CDR3 length: 14 amino acids. DNA for the CDR3: TGTGCCAGCAGCTTAGTTAGGGGTGCAGATACGCAGTATTTT. This gives the protein CASSLVRGADTQYF.

The chain is built from TRBV5-1 and TRBJ2-3, with TRBD1 matching over 8 bases. CDR1 is SGHRS, CDR2 YFSETQ, per germline. V dropped 4 bases and J dropped 6; count of bases not matched to a gene: 7. This CDR3 contains 14 residues. CDR3 protein: CASSLETGGDTQYF. The CDR3 nucleotides read TGCGCCAGCAGCCTAGAAACAGGGGGGGATACGCAGTATTTT.

This sequence joins TRBV11-2 and TRBJ2-5; 8 bases match TRBD1. There are 14 residues in the CDR3. Unmatched junction bases numbered 4, after V lost 3 bases and J lost 4 bases. Germline CDR1 SGHAT, CDR2 FQNNGV. Here the CDR3 reads CASSLQGAGETQYF. Here the CDR3 DNA reads TGTGCCAGCAGCTTGCAGGGGGCAGGAGAGACCCAGTACTTC.

This clone was detected a few times. V gene TRBV19 combines with J gene TRBJ1-2, with TRBD1 as a possible D gene (5 bases). V lost 5 bases and J lost 4, with 17 bases in between. The CDR3 length is 15 residues. Germline V CDR1 and CDR2: LNHDA, SQIVND (reference sequence). The CDR3 bases are TGTGCCAGTAGTGAAGCCTTGGCACAGGTCTATGGCTACACCTTC. Amino acid sequence: CASSEALAQVYGYTF.

The chain has TRBV15 and TRBJ2-1; possible D gene TRBD2, 6 bases. V lost 0 bases and J 1 base, leaving 7 bases between the germline ends. The CDR3 sequence is 15 residues long. Germline CDR1 and CDR2: LNHNV and YYDKDF (reference sequence). The CDR3 here is CATSREAGSYNEQFF. The CDR3 DNA sequence: TGTGCCACCAGCAGAGAGGCGGGGTCCTACAATGAGCAGTTCTTC.

The V call is TRBV7-9, the J call TRBJ2-1; a possible D gene is TRBD2 (5 bases). The germline gives CDR1 SEHNR, CDR2 FQNEAQ (reference sequence). The CDR3 runs to 16 residues. Trimming removed 3 bases from V and 4 bases from J, with 16 bases in between. DNA for the CDR3: TGTGCCAGCAGCTTTGTGGAGGTTACTTTTTACAATGAGCAGTTCTTC. Protein product: CASSFVEVTFYNEQFF.

This clone was detected a few times. CDR3 DNA sequence: TGCGCCAGCAGCCAAGGCCCAGGGAGTACTGAAGCTTTCTTT. It codes for CASSQGPGSTEAFF. V usage is TRBV4-1 and J usage is TRBJ1-1; possible D gene TRBD1, 5 bases. This CDR3 comprises 14 residues. Per germline, CDR1 MGHRA and CDR2 YSYEKL. The V and J ends lost 1 base and 5 bases respectively, with 11 bases between them.

The chain joins TRBV13 to TRBJ2-2; 8 positions match TRBD1. The V gene end was trimmed by 3 bases and the J gene end by 2 bases; junction bases not matched to a gene: 11. The CDR3 totals 18 residues. CDR1 is PRHDT, CDR2 FYEKMQ, per germline (reference sequence). The CDR3 coding sequence is TGTGCCAGCAGCTTGTGGGACAGGAGTATTCCAAACACCGGGGAGCTGTTTTTT. Translation: CASSLWDRSIPNTGELFF.

The chain links TRBV28 to TRBJ2-7; 7 bases fit TRBD1. The CDR3 is 12 amino acids. With 7 bases clipped from V and 12 bases from J, the junction kept 12 bases outside the gene matches. Germline values: CDR1 MDHEN, CDR2 SYDVKM. This chain's CDR3 is CASIGTVENMYF. CDR3 coding DNA: TGTGCCAGCATTGGGACAGTAGAAAATATGTACTTC.

This clone is a singleton in its sample. The chain uses TRBV11-1 and TRBJ1-1; D is undetermined. The CDR3 is 14 amino acids. The germline CDR1 and CDR2 sequences are SGHAT and FQDESV (reference sequence). Trimming removed 2 bases at V and 3 bases at J, with 10 bases between. CDR3 sequence reads: CASSLSRSDTEAFF. As DNA, the CDR3 is TGTGCCAGCAGCTTAAGTAGGTCAGACACTGAAGCTTTCTTT.

This clone was counted a few times. The chain employs TRBV5-4 and TRBJ2-1; the match to TRBD2 covers 7 bases. Losses at the gene ends were 0 bases for V and 10 bases for J; bases not matched to a gene: 19. Germline V gene sequence: CDR1 SGHNT, CDR2 YYREEE (reference sequence). The CDR3 covers 18 residues. This chain's CDR3 is CASSLAPPLGTTNREQFF. Here the CDR3 DNA reads TGTGCCAGCAGCTTGGCACCTCCTCTCGGGACTACCAACCGAGAGCAGTTCTTC.

V gene TRBV4-1 combines with J gene TRBJ2-7; 8 positions agree with TRBD2. The CDR3 is made up of 19 amino acids. The V segment lost 1 base and the J segment 0 bases; nucleotides outside the gene matches: 14. The germline gives CDR1 MGHRA, CDR2 YSYEKL. In nucleotides, the CDR3 is TGCGCCAGCAGCCAAGCCCTCGGCGGGGGGCCCCTGAGCTCCTACGAGCAGTACTTC. The encoded protein is CASSQALGGGPLSSYEQYF.

The CDR3 loop is CASSPGTGGIPSTDTQYF. CDR3 coding DNA: TGCGCCAGCAGCCCTGGGACAGGGGGCATCCCTAGCACAGATACGCAGTATTTT. The chain is built from TRBV5-1 and TRBJ2-3; 12 bases are shared with TRBD1. This CDR3 has 18 residues. Germline values: CDR1 SGHRS, CDR2 YFSETQ. V shed 4 bases, J shed 0 bases, and the junction held 9 bases outside the gene matches.

This clone was recorded a few times. The rearrangement joins TRBV29-1 to TRBJ2-7; 7 positions match TRBD1. Germline lookup yields CDR1 SQVTM and CDR2 ANQGSEA. Trimming cost V 4 bases and J 5 bases; bases outside gene matches: 11. The CDR3 spans 14 residues. The CDR3 DNA reads TGCAGCGTTGGAGACCCGGGACAGAATAACGAGCAGTACTTC. Protein sequence: CSVGDPGQNNEQYF.

This clone appeared once. This chain uses TRBV7-9 with TRBJ1-5, with D possibly being TRBD1 (5 bases). CDR3 size: 13 residues. V lost 4 bases, J lost 7 bases, and 11 bases lay in between. From germline, CDR1 is SEHNR and CDR2 FQNEAQ (reference sequence). CDR3 DNA: TGTGCCAGCAGCTCCGGGGGGGACCAGCCCCAGCATTTT. Translating gives CASSSGGDQPQHF.

This clone has only a few counts. The V and J genes are TRBV2 and TRBJ1-4, with no clear D. V dropped 6 bases and J dropped 0 bases, with 8 bases sitting between them. From germline, CDR1 is SNHLY and CDR2 FYNNEI. This CDR3 has 14 amino acids. The CDR3 sequence is CASSALTTNEKLFF. The CDR3 DNA sequence: TGTGCCAGCAGCGCCCTTACAACTAATGAAAAACTGTTTTTT.

The V call is TRBV10-3, the J call TRBJ2-1, with 8 bases aligning to TRBD2. The germline CDR1 and CDR2 sequences are ENHRY and SYGVKD. The CDR3 length is 15 residues. Trimming cost V 3 bases and J 3 bases; bases outside gene matches: 4. CDR3 loop: CAISESLAGYNEQFF. The CDR3 DNA follows: TGTGCCATCAGTGAAAGTCTAGCGGGCTACAATGAGCAGTTCTTC.

Worth noting for this clone: Other DNA variants within this sample encode the same CDR3. The chain couples TRBV6-1 to TRBJ1-1; weak D call: TRBD1 (5 bases). CDR1 is MNHNS, CDR2 SASEGT, per germline. V dropped 6 bases and J dropped 1 base, with 9 bases sitting between them. CDR3 length: 13 amino acids. The CDR3 spells CASSLTGNTEAFF. CDR3 DNA: TGTGCCAGCAGCCTTACAGGGAACACTGAAGCTTTCTTT.

This chain uses TRBV5-3 with TRBJ2-7; D not certain. TRBV5-3 is filed as an ORF, its function uncertain. This CDR3 is built from 13 residues. V lost 0 bases and J 4 bases, leaving 8 bases between the germline ends. For the CDR3, the DNA is TGTGCCAGAAGCTTGGATACACAGTACGAGCAGTACTTC. Protein sequence: CARSLDTQYEQYF.

The rearrangement uses TRBV11-2 and TRBJ1-2; D is possibly TRBD1 (6 bases). The CDR3 sequence is 13 residues long. V was trimmed by 1 base and J by 8 bases, leaving 11 bases between them. The V gene's germline CDR1 is SGHAT and CDR2 FQNNGV. Written as DNA, the CDR3 is TGTGCCAGCAGCTTAGCGGGGGGCGAGGGCTACACCTTC. Protein: CASSLAGGEGYTF.

The chain employs TRBV7-3 and TRBJ2-3; D is perhaps TRBD2 (6 bases). Trimming took off 2 bases at V and 4 bases at J, with 10 bases between the two ends. From germline, CDR1 is SGHTA and CDR2 FQGTGA. The CDR3 loop spans 14 amino acids. The CDR3 here is CASSLDTGADTQYF. For the CDR3, the DNA is TGTGCCAGCAGCTTAGATACGGGGGCAGATACGCAGTATTTT.

This clone has more than one count but fewer than ten. The J gene is TRBJ2-1, the V gene TRBV11-2, with a tentative D call TRBD2 (6 bases). V was trimmed by 0 bases and J by 8 bases, leaving 17 bases between them. CDR3 length: 16 amino acids. The germline CDR1 and CDR2 sequences are SGHAT and FQNNGV. The CDR3 DNA reads as TGTGCCAGCAGCTTAGATACCGGGGGTCCGAGGGATGAGCAGTTCTTC. Encoded protein: CASSLDTGGPRDEQFF.

The V gene is TRBV2, the J gene TRBJ2-1, with D hard to call. In germline, CDR1 is SNHLY, CDR2 FYNNEI. This CDR3 is 15 amino acids long. V was pared by 1 base and J by 3 bases, with 10 bases between. CDR3 region: CASSEEVAVYNEQFF. The CDR3 bases are TGTGCCAGCAGTGAAGAGGTTGCCGTCTACAATGAGCAGTTCTTC.

In nucleotides, the CDR3 is TGTGCCAGCAGTGGGGGGGAAGCTGGGGCCAACGTCCTGACTTTC. Amino acid sequence: CASSGGEAGANVLTF. The rearrangement joins TRBV6-5 to TRBJ2-6; TRBD2 aligns across 7 bases. CDR3 length: 15 amino acids. Germline CDR1 and CDR2: MNHEY and SVGAGI. J was trimmed by 2 bases and V by 5 bases; bases with no gene match: 3.

The chain carries TRBV2 and TRBJ2-3, with 8 positions matching TRBD1. V lost 4 bases and J lost 1; bases outside the gene matches: 1. The length of the CDR3 is 14 residues. The germline gives CDR1 SNHLY, CDR2 FYNNEI. This CDR3 is CASSGTGRTDTQYF. Here the CDR3 DNA reads TGTGCCAGCAGTGGGACAGGGCGCACAGATACGCAGTATTTT.

This chain connects TRBV19 to TRBJ1-2; D is perhaps TRBD1 (6 bases). Germline V gene sequence: CDR1 LNHDA, CDR2 SQIVND (reference sequence). The CDR3 extends over 14 amino acids. Between the trimmed V and J ends, which lost 2 bases and 8 bases, there was a span of 15 bases. This CDR3 is CASSIPQGGRGYTF. The CDR3 nucleotides are TGTGCCAGTAGTATACCACAGGGAGGAAGAGGCTACACCTTC.

The chain links TRBV7-6 to TRBJ2-7; no clear D gene. Germline CDR1 SGHVS, CDR2 FNYEAQ. The CDR3 is made up of 12 amino acids. V gave up 2 bases and J gave up 6 bases, with 8 bases separating them. CDR3 amino acids: CASSLSTSEQYF. The DNA of the CDR3 is TGTGCCAGCAGCTTAAGTACGAGCGAGCAGTACTTC. Looking up the rest from reference TRBV7-6 and TRBJ2-7 gives the full variable domain: GAGVSQSPRYKVTKRGQDVALRCDPISGHVSLYWYRQALGQGPEFLTYFNYEAQQDKSGLPNDRFSAERPEGSISTLTIQRTEQRDSAMYRCASSLSTSEQYFGPGTRLTVT.